A single sample gave rise to the 30 T cell receptor beta chains below, sequenced in a study of T cells in tuberculosis (dated by TCRdb to 2016 to 2019). Thawed, overnight-rested PBMC were stained with GMM-loaded CD1B tetramer, a Live/Dead dye and anti-CD3, then sorted on a FACS Aria II. CD1B tetramers were loaded with C32 glucose monomycolate purified from Rhodococcus equi. The protocol used for the library was the immunoSEQ multiplex PCR assay. Held by TCRdb, this immuneACCESS table contains in-frame sequences only and omits some clones. Under half of the omission traces to an unresolved V gene where checked; the cause of the rest is unknown. The table for this sample lists about 58,000 clones; over 75% of them were counted only once. The ten top clones hold roughly a fifth of the sample. The sequencing sample was made of CD1b-GMM tetramer-negative cells sorted from PBMCs. This sample's cell subset or site label indicates: T cells not binding CD1B-GMM tetramer, sorted from same donor. All receptors come from an adult woman with latent tuberculosis.

The J gene is TRBJ2-1, the V gene TRBV2; 8 bases map to TRBD1. The length of the CDR3 is 13 residues. CDR1 SNHLY and CDR2 FYNNEI come from the germline V gene. The ends lost 6 bases at V and 8 bases at J; junction bases unmatched: 6. CDR3 nucleotides: TGTGCCAGCAGCAGACAGGGGTTTGATGAGCAGTTCTTC. Translating gives CASSRQGFDEQFF.

This clone has a single count. The genes are TRBV12-5 and TRBJ2-3, with D perhaps matching TRBD1 (5 bases). The germline CDR1 and CDR2 sequences are LGHNT and FRNRAP. Trimming took 1 base from V and 3 from J, leaving 11 bases between them. This CDR3 contains 15 residues. In DNA form, the CDR3 reads TGTGCTAGTGGTTTGGGACCGACAGTAACAGATACGCAGTATTTT. Its translation: CASGLGPTVTDTQYF.

In the case of this clone: The junction does not match germline at one end; this may be a read error. The CDR3 region is CASSWTVTSGRARNIQYF. The CDR3 DNA is TGTGCCAGCAGTTGGACAGTTACTAGCGGGAGGGCCAGAAACATTCAGTACTTC. J is TRBJ2-4 and V is TRBV2; TRBD2 matches at 13 bases. CDR1 is SNHLY, CDR2 FYNNEI, per germline. There are 18 residues in the CDR3.

This chain links TRBV7-8 with TRBJ2-5; unclear D gene. This CDR3 spans 11 amino acids. Germline CDR1 and CDR2: SGHVS and FQNEAQ. The V and J ends lost 5 bases and 8 bases respectively, with 9 bases between them. CDR3: CASSPSTTQYF. DNA for the CDR3: TGTGCCAGCAGCCCCTCTACTACCCAGTACTTC.

The gene calls are TRBV19 and TRBJ1-2; 9 nucleotides align to TRBD1. Trimming removed 10 bases from V and 2 bases from J; junction bases left unmatched: 2. Germline-derived CDR1 and CDR2 are LNHDA and SQIVND (reference sequence). The CDR3 is 12 residues long. CDR3 nucleotides: TGTGCCATTGGGACAGGGAACTATGGCTACACCTTC. Its translation: CAIGTGNYGYTF.

This clone appeared a single time. The chain couples TRBV30 to TRBJ1-2, with D unclear. The CDR3 is made up of 14 amino acids. From germline, CDR1 is GTSNPN and CDR2 SVGIG (reference sequence). The V and J ends lost 1 base and 6 bases respectively, with 15 bases between them. The CDR3 loop reads CAWSGGRRGNGYTF. The CDR3 bases are TGTGCCTGGAGTGGTGGTAGGAGAGGGAATGGCTACACCTTC.

The rearrangement joins TRBV5-6 to TRBJ2-1, with 8 bases that match TRBD2. CDR1 SGHDT and CDR2 YYEEEE come from the germline V gene. The CDR3 runs 15 residues. J lost 2 bases, V lost 2 bases, and 3 bases had no gene match. The CDR3 sequence: CASSFPAGAYNEQFF. CDR3 coding DNA: TGTGCCAGCAGCTTCCCAGCGGGAGCCTACAATGAGCAGTTCTTC.

CDR3 DNA sequence: TGTGCCAGCAGTGGAAGGACAGGCGAGACCCAGTACTTC. Residues: CASSGRTGETQYF. The chain employs TRBV25-1 and TRBJ2-5; the match to TRBD1 covers 7 bases. Germline loops: CDR1 MGHDK, CDR2 SYGVNS. The CDR3 has 13 amino acids. The junction had 4 bases not matched to a gene; V was cut back by 4 bases and J by 5 bases.

This clone was picked up a small number of times. The chain combines TRBV6-5 with TRBJ1-1; D may be TRBD1 (5 bases). The CDR3 is made up of 15 amino acids. V was shortened by 4 bases and J by 0 bases, with 12 bases between the two germline ends. CDR1 is MNHEY and CDR2 is SVGAGI in the germline V gene. CDR3 sequence: CASSWGGGMNTEAFF. The CDR3, as DNA: TGTGCCAGCAGTTGGGGGGGAGGGATGAACACTGAAGCTTTCTTT.

This clone has just one count. This chain links TRBV27 with TRBJ2-7, with D possibly TRBD2 on 5 matching bases. The germline V and J ends were trimmed by 2 bases and 11 bases, with 16 bases remaining between them. This CDR3 has 13 amino acids. Looked up from germline, CDR1 is MNHEY and CDR2 is SMNVEV (reference sequence). This CDR3 is CASSLLGTETKYF. In DNA form, the CDR3 reads TGTGCCAGCAGTTTACTGGGCACGGAGACTAAGTACTTC.

The J gene is TRBJ2-2, the V gene TRBV6-4, with TRBD2 matching over 10 bases. With V trimmed by 3 bases and J by 4 bases, 5 bases remained unmatched. The CDR3 runs to 16 residues. The V gene's germline CDR1 is MRHNA and CDR2 SNTAGT. This CDR3 is CASSESSGSGTGELFF. In nucleotides, the CDR3 is TGTGCCAGCAGTGAATCTAGCGGGAGTGGCACCGGGGAGCTGTTTTTT.

The chain carries TRBV7-6 and TRBJ2-1; D perhaps matches TRBD1 (6 bases). The CDR3 has 15 residues. V lost 7 bases and J lost 4, with 17 bases in between. The germline CDR1 and CDR2 sequences are SGHVS and FNYEAQ. CDR3 sequence (DNA): TGTGCCAGCACCCTACCAGGGGCCTCTTACAATGAGCAGTTCTTC. This sequence encodes CASTLPGASYNEQFF.

The chain has TRBV5-1 and TRBJ2-3; 12 positions agree with TRBD2. V was clipped by 4 bases and J by 6 bases; unmatched bases: 9. The CDR3 runs 16 residues. From germline, CDR1 is SGHRS and CDR2 YFSETQ. CDR3 sequence (DNA): TGCGCCAGCAGCGGCAGGACTAGCGGGATCACCGATACGCAGTATTTT. Residues: CASSGRTSGITDTQYF.

This clone was seen a few times. The chain joins TRBV4-3 to TRBJ1-4; D is perhaps TRBD1 (5 bases). Germline V CDR1 and CDR2: LGHNA, YSLEER. This CDR3 region has 12 residues. Trimming took 5 bases from V and 10 from J, leaving 11 bases between them. CDR3 sequence: CASSGQGRKLFF. Written as DNA, the CDR3 is TGCGCCAGCAGCGGCCAGGGCAGAAAACTGTTTTTT.

The chain employs TRBV6-1 and TRBJ1-2, with TRBD1 identical over 9 bases. This CDR3 spans 15 amino acids. Germline V lookup: CDR1 MNHNS, CDR2 SASEGT. Trimming removed 6 bases from V and 2 bases from J; junction bases left unmatched: 7. DNA of the CDR3: TGTGCCAGCAGAGACCGGGACAGGGTGAACTATGGCTACACCTTC. This gives the protein CASRDRDRVNYGYTF.

The rearrangement joins TRBV15 to TRBJ1-2; TRBD1 is a possible D gene (5 bases). Per germline, CDR1 LNHNV and CDR2 YYDKDF (reference sequence). V was shortened by 1 base and J by 3 bases, with 12 bases between the two germline ends. CDR3 length equals 15 residues. CDR3 protein: CATSRGRGGHYGYTF. CDR3 in DNA: TGTGCCACCAGCAGAGGGAGGGGCGGGCACTATGGCTACACCTTC.

This clone occurred once. A read error may produce the germline difference seen at one junction end. The chain has TRBV7-7 and TRBJ2-1; 7 bases are shared with TRBD2. This CDR3 contains 15 residues. CDR1 is SSHAT and CDR2 is FNYEAQ in the germline V gene (reference sequence). CDR3 DNA sequence: TGTGCTAGCAGCAATGTCCCTAGCGGCAGCAATGAGCAGTTCTTC. It specifies CASSNVPSGSNEQFF.

The genes are TRBV5-8 and TRBJ2-1; D not resolved. V lost 0 bases and J 8 bases, leaving 9 bases between the germline ends. The CDR3 runs to 13 residues. Germline V gene lookup returns CDR1 SGHTS and CDR2 YDEGEE. CDR3 protein: CASSLEAGYEQFF. CDR3 DNA sequence: TGTGCCAGCAGCTTGGAGGCCGGGTATGAGCAGTTCTTC.

The chain links TRBV7-3 to TRBJ2-2, with a weak D call TRBD1 (6 bases). The V gene lost 5 bases and the J gene lost 6 bases, with 10 bases spanning the gap. From germline, CDR1 is SGHTA and CDR2 FQGTGA. This CDR3 is 13 amino acids long. The CDR3 coding sequence is TGTGCCAGCAGCCCAGACAGGTCCGGGGAGCTGTTTTTT. It specifies CASSPDRSGELFF. The variable domain in full, with the rest retrieved from reference TRBV7-3 and TRBJ2-2, is GAGVSQTPSNKVTEKGKYVELRCDPISGHTALYWYRQSLGQGPEFLIYFQGTGAADDSGLPNDRFFAVRPEGSVSTLKIQRTERGDSAVYLCASSPDRSGELFFGEGSRLTVL.

This clone was seen a single time. The V call is TRBV18, the J call TRBJ2-7; perhaps TRBD1 as D (5 bases). This CDR3 has 13 amino acids. Trimming removed 3 bases from V and 2 bases from J, with 8 bases in between. Looked up from germline, CDR1 is KGHSH and CDR2 is LQKENI. CDR3 protein: CASSPSGTYEQYF. Written as DNA, the CDR3 is TGTGCCAGCTCACCGTCAGGGACCTACGAGCAGTACTTC.

The chain couples TRBV6-6 to TRBJ2-1; 9 nucleotides agree with TRBD2. The CDR3 loop spans 15 amino acids. J was trimmed by 4 bases and V by 5 bases; bases with no gene match: 6. Germline V gene data show CDR1 as MNHNY and CDR2 as SVGAGI (reference sequence). CDR3 region: CASSQELAGYNEQFF. The CDR3, as DNA: TGTGCCAGCAGTCAGGAGCTAGCGGGATACAATGAGCAGTTCTTC.

The genes are TRBV9 and TRBJ1-1; 10 bases agree with TRBD1. V lost 3 bases and J lost 6; bases outside the gene matches: 8. Germline values: CDR1 SGDLS, CDR2 YYNGEE. The CDR3 length is 15 residues. The CDR3 reads CASSGAGQGRAEAFF. DNA for the CDR3: TGTGCCAGCAGCGGAGCGGGACAGGGGAGGGCTGAAGCTTTCTTT.

The genes are TRBV29-1 and TRBJ2-7; a possible D gene is TRBD2 (7 bases). The CDR3 length is 16 residues. Germline V CDR1 and CDR2: SQVTM, ANQGSEA. V lost 0 bases, J lost 0 bases, and 15 bases lay in between. CDR3 residues: CSVEDVGGQSSYEQYF. CDR3 DNA: TGCAGCGTTGAAGATGTGGGGGGGCAGAGCTCCTACGAGCAGTACTTC.

The chain employs TRBV27 and TRBJ1-5, with a tentative D call TRBD1 (6 bases). The CDR3 consists of 15 residues. The V and J ends lost 3 bases and 3 bases respectively, with 12 bases between them. Germline values: CDR1 MNHEY, CDR2 SMNVEV (reference sequence). The CDR3 DNA sequence: TGTGCCAGCAGTTTTCAGGGGCGTTCCAATCAGCCCCAGCATTTT. This encodes CASSFQGRSNQPQHF.

The chain carries TRBV6-5 and TRBJ2-7, with a weak D call TRBD2 (6 bases). V lost 6 bases, J lost 3 bases, and 15 bases lay in between. Germline V gene data show CDR1 as MNHEY and CDR2 as SVGAGI. The CDR3 spans 14 residues. The CDR3 here is CASRPGLANYEQYF. CDR3 DNA: TGTGCCAGCAGGCCCGGGCTAGCGAACTACGAGCAGTACTTC.

The genes are TRBV30 and TRBJ1-2; D uncertain. With 1 base removed from V and 8 bases from J, the gap between germline ends came to 11 bases. The CDR3 is 12 residues long. Germline V gene lookup returns CDR1 GTSNPN and CDR2 SVGIG (reference sequence). CDR3: CAWSDLLGGYTF. The CDR3 DNA is TGTGCCTGGAGTGACCTTTTGGGCGGCTACACCTTC. Combining the CDR3 with reference TRBV30 and TRBJ1-2 gives the whole variable domain SQTIHQWPATLVQPVGSPLSLECTVEGTSNPNLYWYRQAAGRGLQLLFYSVGIGQISSEVPQNLSASRPQDRQFILSSKKLLLSDSGFYLCAWSDLLGGYTFGSGTRLTVV.

The chain recombines TRBV6-5 with TRBJ1-4; TRBD1 is a possible D gene (5 bases). Germline values: CDR1 MNHEY, CDR2 SVGAGI. Trimming pared 1 base from V and 4 bases from J, leaving 10 bases between. The CDR3 is 15 residues long. The CDR3 reads CASSYFQGSNEKLFF. The CDR3 DNA reads TGTGCCAGCAGTTACTTCCAGGGCAGTAATGAAAAACTGTTTTTT.

The chain links TRBV25-1 to TRBJ2-5; D possibly corresponds to TRBD1 (5 bases). V shed 4 bases and J shed 2 bases, with 11 bases lying between them. This CDR3 region has 14 residues. CDR1 is MGHDK, CDR2 SYGVNS, per germline. The chain's CDR3 is CASSVDSTQETQYF. DNA for the CDR3: TGTGCCAGCAGTGTTGACAGTACGCAAGAGACCCAGTACTTC.

The chain uses TRBV19 and TRBJ1-1; D is unclear. Germline V gives CDR1 LNHDA, CDR2 SQIVND (reference sequence). The CDR3 consists of 15 residues. The V and J ends lost 5 bases and 4 bases respectively, with 17 bases between them. As DNA, the CDR3 is TGTGCCAGTAGTCCCGGCGACAATATGAGCACTGAAGCTTTCTTT. This codes for CASSPGDNMSTEAFF. Full variable domain (outside the CDR3, taken from reference TRBV19 and TRBJ1-1): DGGITQSPKYLFRKEGQNVTLSCEQNLNHDAMYWYRQDPGQGLRLIYYSQIVNDFQKGDIAEGYSVSREKKESFPLTVTSAQKNPTAFYLCASSPGDNMSTEAFFGQGTRLTVV.

This sequence joins TRBV5-6 and TRBJ2-3, with 9 bases aligning to TRBD1. The junction had 8 bases not matched to a gene; V was cut back by 2 bases and J by 1 base. Germline assignment: CDR1 SGHDT and CDR2 YYEEEE. The CDR3 spans 17 residues. DNA for the CDR3: TGTGCCAGCAGCTTCGAGGGACAGGGCTCTCGCACAGATACGCAGTATTTT. Translated: CASSFEGQGSRTDTQYF.